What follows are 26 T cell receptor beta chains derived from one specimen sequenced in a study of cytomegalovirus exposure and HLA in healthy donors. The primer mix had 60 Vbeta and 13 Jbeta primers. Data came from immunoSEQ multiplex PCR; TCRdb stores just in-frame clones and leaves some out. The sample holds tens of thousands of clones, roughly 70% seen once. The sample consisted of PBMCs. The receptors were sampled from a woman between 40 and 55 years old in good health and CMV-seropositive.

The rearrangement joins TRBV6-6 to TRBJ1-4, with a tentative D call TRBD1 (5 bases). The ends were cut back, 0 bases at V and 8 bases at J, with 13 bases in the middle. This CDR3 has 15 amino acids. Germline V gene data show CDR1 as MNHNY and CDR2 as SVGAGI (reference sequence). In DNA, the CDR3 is TGTGCCAGCAGTTACTCGGGGGGGATTGCGGAAAAACTGTTTTTT. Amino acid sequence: CASSYSGGIAEKLFF.

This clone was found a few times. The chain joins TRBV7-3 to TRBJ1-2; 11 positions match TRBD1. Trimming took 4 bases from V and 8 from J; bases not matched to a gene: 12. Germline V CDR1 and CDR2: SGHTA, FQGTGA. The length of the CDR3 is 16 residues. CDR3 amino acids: CASSSGPDRGPGGYTF. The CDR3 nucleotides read TGTGCCAGCAGCTCTGGCCCGGACAGGGGGCCAGGGGGCTACACCTTC. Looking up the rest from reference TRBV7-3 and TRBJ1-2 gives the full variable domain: GAGVSQTPSNKVTEKGKYVELRCDPISGHTALYWYRQSLGQGPEFLIYFQGTGAADDSGLPNDRFFAVRPEGSVSTLKIQRTERGDSAVYLCASSSGPDRGPGGYTFGSGTRLTVV.

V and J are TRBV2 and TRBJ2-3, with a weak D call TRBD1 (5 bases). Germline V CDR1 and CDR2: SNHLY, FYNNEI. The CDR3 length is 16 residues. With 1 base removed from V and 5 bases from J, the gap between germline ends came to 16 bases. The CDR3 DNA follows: TGTGCCAGCAGTGAAGTAACAGGTCTTAGAGAAGATACGCAGTATTTT. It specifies CASSEVTGLREDTQYF.

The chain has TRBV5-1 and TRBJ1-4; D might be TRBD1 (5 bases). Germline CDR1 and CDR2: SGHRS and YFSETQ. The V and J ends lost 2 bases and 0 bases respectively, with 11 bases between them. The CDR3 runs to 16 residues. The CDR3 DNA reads TGCGCCAGCAGCTTCGGGCGACAGTCAACTAATGAAAAACTGTTTTTT. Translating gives CASSFGRQSTNEKLFF. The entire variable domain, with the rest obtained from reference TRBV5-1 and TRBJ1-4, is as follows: KAGVTQTPRYLIKTRGQQVTLSCSPISGHRSVSWYQQTPGQGLQFLFEYFSETQRNKGNFPGRFSGRQFSNSRSEMNVSTLELGDSALYLCASSFGRQSTNEKLFFGSGTQLSVL.

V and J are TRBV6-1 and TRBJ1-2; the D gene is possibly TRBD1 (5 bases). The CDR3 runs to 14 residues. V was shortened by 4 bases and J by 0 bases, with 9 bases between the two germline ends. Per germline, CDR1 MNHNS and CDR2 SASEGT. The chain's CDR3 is CASSARVANYGYTF. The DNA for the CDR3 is TGTGCCAGCAGTGCCAGGGTAGCTAACTATGGCTACACCTTC.

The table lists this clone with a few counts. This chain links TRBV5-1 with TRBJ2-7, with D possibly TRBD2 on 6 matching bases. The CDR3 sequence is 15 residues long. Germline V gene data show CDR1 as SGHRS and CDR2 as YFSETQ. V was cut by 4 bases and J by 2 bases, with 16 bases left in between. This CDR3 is CASSRDSSRPYEQYF. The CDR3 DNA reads TGCGCCAGCAGCCGGGACTCTTCCCGTCCCTACGAGCAGTACTTC.

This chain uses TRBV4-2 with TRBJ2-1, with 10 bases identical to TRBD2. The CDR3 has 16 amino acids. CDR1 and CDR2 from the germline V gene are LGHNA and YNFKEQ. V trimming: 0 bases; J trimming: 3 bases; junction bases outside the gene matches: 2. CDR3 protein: CASSQDSGGLYNEQFF. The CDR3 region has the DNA TGTGCCAGCAGCCAAGATAGCGGGGGGCTCTACAATGAGCAGTTCTTC.

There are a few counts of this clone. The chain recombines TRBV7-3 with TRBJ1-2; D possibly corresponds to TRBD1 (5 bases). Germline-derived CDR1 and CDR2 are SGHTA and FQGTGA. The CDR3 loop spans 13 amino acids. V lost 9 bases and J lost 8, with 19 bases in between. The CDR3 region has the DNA TGTGCCAGTAGTACCACGGCGGGGGTGGGCTACACCTTC. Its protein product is CASSTTAGVGYTF.

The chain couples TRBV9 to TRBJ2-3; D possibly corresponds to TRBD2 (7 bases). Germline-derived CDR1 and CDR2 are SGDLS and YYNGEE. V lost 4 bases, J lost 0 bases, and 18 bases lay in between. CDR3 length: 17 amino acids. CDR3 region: CASSSPKGGLSTDTQYF. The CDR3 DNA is TGTGCCAGCAGCTCCCCCAAGGGGGGGCTGAGCACAGATACGCAGTATTTT.

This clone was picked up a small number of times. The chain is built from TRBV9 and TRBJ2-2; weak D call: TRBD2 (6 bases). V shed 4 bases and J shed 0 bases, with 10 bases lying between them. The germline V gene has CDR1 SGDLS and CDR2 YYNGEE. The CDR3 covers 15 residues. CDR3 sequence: CASSKGLTNTGELFF. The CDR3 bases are TGTGCCAGCAGCAAGGGACTCACGAACACCGGGGAGCTGTTTTTT.

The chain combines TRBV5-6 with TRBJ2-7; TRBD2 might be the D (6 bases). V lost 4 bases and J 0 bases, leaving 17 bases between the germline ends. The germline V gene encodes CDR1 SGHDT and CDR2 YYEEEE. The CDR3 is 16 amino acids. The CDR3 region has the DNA TGTGCCAGCAGCGAAACTGGGGGGTCCAGCTCCTACGAGCAGTACTTC. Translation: CASSETGGSSSYEQYF.

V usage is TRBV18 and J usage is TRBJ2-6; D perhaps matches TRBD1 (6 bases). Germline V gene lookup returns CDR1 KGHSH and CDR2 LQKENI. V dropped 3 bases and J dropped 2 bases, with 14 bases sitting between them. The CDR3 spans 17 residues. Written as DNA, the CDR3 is TGTGCCAGCTCACCGAAACAACAGGGAGCTGGGGCCAACGTCCTGACTTTC. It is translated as CASSPKQQGAGANVLTF.

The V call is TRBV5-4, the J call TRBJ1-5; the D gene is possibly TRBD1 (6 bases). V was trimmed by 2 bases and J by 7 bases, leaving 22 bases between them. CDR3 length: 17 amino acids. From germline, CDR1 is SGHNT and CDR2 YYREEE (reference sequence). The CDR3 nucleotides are TGTGCCAGCAGCTTTGGTCCCGGGACAAAGGTGGGACAGCCCCAGCATTTT. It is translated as CASSFGPGTKVGQPQHF.

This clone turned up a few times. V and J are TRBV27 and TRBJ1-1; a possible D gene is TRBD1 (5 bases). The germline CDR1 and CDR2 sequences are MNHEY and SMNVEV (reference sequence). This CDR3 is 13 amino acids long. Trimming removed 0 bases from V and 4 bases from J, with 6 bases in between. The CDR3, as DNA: TGTGCCAGCAGTTTATCGCAGGGCACTGAAGCTTTCTTT. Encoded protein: CASSLSQGTEAFF.

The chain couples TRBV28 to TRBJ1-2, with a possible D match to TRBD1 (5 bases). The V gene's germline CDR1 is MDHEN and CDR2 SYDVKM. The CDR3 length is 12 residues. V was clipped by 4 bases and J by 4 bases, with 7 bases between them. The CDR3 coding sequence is TGTGCCAGCAGTTGGGGCAGCTATGGCTACACCTTC. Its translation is CASSWGSYGYTF.

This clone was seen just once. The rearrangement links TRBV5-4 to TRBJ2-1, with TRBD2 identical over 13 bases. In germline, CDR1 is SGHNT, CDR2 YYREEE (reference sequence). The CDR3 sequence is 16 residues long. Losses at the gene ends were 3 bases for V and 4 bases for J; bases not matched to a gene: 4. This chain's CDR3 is CASSWQTSGGYNEQFF. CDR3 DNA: TGTGCCAGCAGCTGGCAGACTAGCGGGGGGTACAATGAGCAGTTCTTC.

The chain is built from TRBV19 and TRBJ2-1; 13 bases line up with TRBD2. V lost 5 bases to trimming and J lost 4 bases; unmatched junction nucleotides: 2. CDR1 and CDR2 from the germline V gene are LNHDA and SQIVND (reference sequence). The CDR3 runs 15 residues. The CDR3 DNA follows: TGTGCCAGTAGTGTGACTAGCGGGGGGTACAATGAGCAGTTCTTC. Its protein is CASSVTSGGYNEQFF.

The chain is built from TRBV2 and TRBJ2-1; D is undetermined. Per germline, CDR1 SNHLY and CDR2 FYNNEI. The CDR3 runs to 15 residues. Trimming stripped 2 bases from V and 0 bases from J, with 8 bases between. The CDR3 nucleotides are TGTGCCAGCAGTGAAAATTTTAGCTCCTACAATGAGCAGTTCTTC. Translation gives CASSENFSSYNEQFF.

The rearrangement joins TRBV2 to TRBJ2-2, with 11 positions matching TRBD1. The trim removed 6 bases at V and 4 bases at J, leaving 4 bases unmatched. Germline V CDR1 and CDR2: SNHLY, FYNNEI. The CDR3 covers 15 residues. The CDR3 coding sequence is TGTGCCAGCAGCCCGGGACAGGGGGGCACCGGGGAGCTGTTTTTT. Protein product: CASSPGQGGTGELFF.

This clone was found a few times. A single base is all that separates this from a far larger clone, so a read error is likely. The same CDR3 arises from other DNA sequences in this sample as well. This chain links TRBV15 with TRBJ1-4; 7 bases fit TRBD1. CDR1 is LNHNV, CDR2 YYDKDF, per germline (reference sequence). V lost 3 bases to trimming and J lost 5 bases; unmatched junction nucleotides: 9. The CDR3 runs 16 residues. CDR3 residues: CATSRDREGGNEKLFF. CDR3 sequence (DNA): TGTGCCACCAGCAGGGATCGGGAAGGGGGCAATGAAAAACTGTTTTTT.

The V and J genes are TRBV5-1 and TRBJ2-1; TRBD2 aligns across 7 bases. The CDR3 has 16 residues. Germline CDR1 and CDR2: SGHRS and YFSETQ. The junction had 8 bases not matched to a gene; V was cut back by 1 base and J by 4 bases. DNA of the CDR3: TGCGCCAGCAGCTTGAATTTACAGCGGGGTTACAATGAGCAGTTCTTC. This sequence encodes CASSLNLQRGYNEQFF.

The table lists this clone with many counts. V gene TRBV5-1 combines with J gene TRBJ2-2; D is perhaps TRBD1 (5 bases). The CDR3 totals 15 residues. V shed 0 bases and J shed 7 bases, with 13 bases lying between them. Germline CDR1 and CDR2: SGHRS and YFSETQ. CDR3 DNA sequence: TGCGCCAGCAGCTTGGGTAGGGGCCAGCACGGGGAGCTGTTTTTT. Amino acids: CASSLGRGQHGELFF.

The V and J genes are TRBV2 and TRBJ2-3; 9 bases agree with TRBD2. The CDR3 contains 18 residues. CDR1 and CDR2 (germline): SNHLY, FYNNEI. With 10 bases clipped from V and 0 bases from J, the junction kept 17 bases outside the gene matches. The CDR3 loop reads CAIPRNSGGYTSTDTQYF. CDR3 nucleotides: TGTGCCATCCCCAGGAATAGCGGGGGTTATACTAGCACAGATACGCAGTATTTT. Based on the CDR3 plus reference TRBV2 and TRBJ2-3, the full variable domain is EPEVTQTPSHQVTQMGQEVILRCVPISNHLYFYWYRQILGQKVEFLVSFYNNEISEKSEIFDDQFSVERPDGSNFTLKIRSTKLEDSAMYFCAIPRNSGGYTSTDTQYFGPGTRLTVL.

The CDR3 here is CASTPGGTYTEAFF. CDR3 nucleotide sequence: TGTGCCAGCACCCCAGGGGGCACTTACACTGAAGCTTTCTTT. The chain links TRBV6-5 to TRBJ1-1; 8 bases are a match to TRBD1. This CDR3 has 14 residues. The germline V gene has CDR1 MNHEY and CDR2 SVGAGI. Germline trimming cut 7 bases from V and 3 bases from J; bases unmatched to any gene: 7.

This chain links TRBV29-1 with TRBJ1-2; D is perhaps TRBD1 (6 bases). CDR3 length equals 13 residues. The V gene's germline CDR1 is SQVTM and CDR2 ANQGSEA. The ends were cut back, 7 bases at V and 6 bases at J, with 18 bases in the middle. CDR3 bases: TGCAGCGCGGAAGCAGGGGAAAATCATGGCTACACCTTC. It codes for CSAEAGENHGYTF.

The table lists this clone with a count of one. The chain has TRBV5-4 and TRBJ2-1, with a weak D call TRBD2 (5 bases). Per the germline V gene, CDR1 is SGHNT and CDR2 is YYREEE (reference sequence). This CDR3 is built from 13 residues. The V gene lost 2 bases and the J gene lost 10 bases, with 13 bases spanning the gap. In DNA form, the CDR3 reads TGTGCCAGCAGCTTTACCGGGAACGGCGAGCAGTTCTTC. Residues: CASSFTGNGEQFF.